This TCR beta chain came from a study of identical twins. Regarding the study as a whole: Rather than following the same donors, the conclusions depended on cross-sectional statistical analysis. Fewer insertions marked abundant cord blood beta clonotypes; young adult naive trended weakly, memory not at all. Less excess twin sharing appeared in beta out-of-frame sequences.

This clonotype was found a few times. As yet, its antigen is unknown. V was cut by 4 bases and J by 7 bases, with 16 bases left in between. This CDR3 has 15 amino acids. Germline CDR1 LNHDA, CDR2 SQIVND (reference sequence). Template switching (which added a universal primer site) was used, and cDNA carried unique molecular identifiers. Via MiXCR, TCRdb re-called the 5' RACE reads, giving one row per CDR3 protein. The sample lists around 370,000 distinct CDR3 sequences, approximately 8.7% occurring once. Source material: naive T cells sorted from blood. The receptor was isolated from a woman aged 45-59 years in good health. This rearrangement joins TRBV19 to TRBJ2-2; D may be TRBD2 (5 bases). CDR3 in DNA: TGTGCCAGTAGTAACGGGGTTTTGGAAGGCGGGGAGCTGTTTTTT. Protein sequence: CASSNGVLEGGELFF.